The rows below give T cell receptor beta chains drawn from one sample of a study of cytomegalovirus exposure and HLA in healthy donors. The table came from immunoSEQ multiplex PCR; TCRdb's copy has only in-frame clones and leaves some out. The table includes approximately 190,000 clones, roughly 74% detected once. Source material: PBMCs. Source of these receptors: a woman between 25 and 40 years old in good health and CMV-seropositive. The CDR3 runs from the conserved cysteine through the conserved F or W. The order of the fields is clone size, J gene, V gene, CDR3 length, D gene, CDR3 DNA, CDR3 protein. A D gene is named only where the DNA matches it firmly. The size field is filled for only some rows; it gives once, few, many or a size class.

clone_size: NA; j_call: TRBJ1-6; v_call: TRBV30; cdr3_length: 14; d_call: TRBD1; cdr3_nt: TGTGCCTGGAGCTTCGGGACAGGCCTTCAAGCCCTCCACTTT; cdr3_aa: CAWSFGTGLQALHF
clone_size: NA; j_call: TRBJ1-1; v_call: TRBV9; cdr3_length: 13; d_call: NA; cdr3_nt: TGTGCCAGCACAGGCAGGGGGAACACTGAAGCTTTCTTT; cdr3_aa: CASTGRGNTEAFF
clone_size: few; j_call: TRBJ1-1; v_call: TRBV5-1; cdr3_length: 16; d_call: NA; cdr3_nt: TGCGCCAGCAGCTTGGAGGGGCCGCAGGAGAACACTGAAGCTTTCTTT; cdr3_aa: CASSLEGPQENTEAFF
clone_size: NA; j_call: TRBJ2-1; v_call: TRBV19; cdr3_length: 16; d_call: NA; cdr3_nt: TGTGCCAGTAGTAGCTGGACAGAGAGCTCCTACAATGAGCAGTTCTTC; cdr3_aa: CASSSWTESSYNEQFF
clone_size: NA; j_call: TRBJ1-4; v_call: TRBV18; cdr3_length: 15; d_call: NA; cdr3_nt: TGTGCCAGCTCACGGGAGGGGCACGAGGGTGAAAAACTGTTTTTT; cdr3_aa: CASSREGHEGEKLFF
clone_size: NA; j_call: TRBJ1-1; v_call: TRBV7-9; cdr3_length: 15; d_call: NA; cdr3_nt: TGTGCCAGCAGCTTAGGAGGAGAAACGAACACTGAAGCTTTCTTT; cdr3_aa: CASSLGGETNTEAFF
clone_size: NA; j_call: TRBJ2-7; v_call: TRBV18; cdr3_length: 15; d_call: NA; cdr3_nt: TGTGCCAGCTCACCAGAGTACGGAGGGCGCGACGAGCAGTACTTC; cdr3_aa: CASSPEYGGRDEQYF
clone_size: NA; j_call: TRBJ2-3; v_call: TRBV11-3; cdr3_length: 15; d_call: TRBD1; cdr3_nt: TGTGCCAGCAGCCCCAGGACAGGGATTACAGATACGCAGTATTTT; cdr3_aa: CASSPRTGITDTQYF
clone_size: few; j_call: TRBJ1-1; v_call: TRBV7-2; cdr3_length: 14; d_call: NA; cdr3_nt: TGTGCCAGCAGCTTAGATGGCAGGATCCCTGAAGCTTTCTTT; cdr3_aa: CASSLDGRIPEAFF
clone_size: NA; j_call: TRBJ2-7; v_call: TRBV6-1; cdr3_length: 14; d_call: TRBD1; cdr3_nt: TGTGCCACAACGATCGGACAGGACCCCTACGAGCAGTACTTC; cdr3_aa: CATTIGQDPYEQYF
clone_size: NA; j_call: TRBJ1-2; v_call: TRBV4-3; cdr3_length: 14; d_call: NA; cdr3_nt: TGCGCCAGCAGCCCCGGGTCCCTTGGATATGGCTACACCTTC; cdr3_aa: CASSPGSLGYGYTF
clone_size: few; j_call: TRBJ2-6; v_call: TRBV9; cdr3_length: 14; d_call: NA; cdr3_nt: TGTGCCAGCAGCCAACTTTCTGGGGCCAACGTCCTGACTTTC; cdr3_aa: CASSQLSGANVLTF
clone_size: NA; j_call: TRBJ2-7; v_call: TRBV6-5; cdr3_length: 15; d_call: TRBD2; cdr3_nt: TGTGCCAGCAGTTACCGAAGCGGGAGCGGGTACGAGCAGTACTTC; cdr3_aa: CASSYRSGSGYEQYF
clone_size: NA; j_call: TRBJ2-3; v_call: TRBV5-4; cdr3_length: 15; d_call: TRBD2; cdr3_nt: TGTGCCAGCAGCCCGGGACTAGCGGGAGTAGATACGCAGTATTTT; cdr3_aa: CASSPGLAGVDTQYF
clone_size: few; j_call: TRBJ2-7; v_call: TRBV5-1; cdr3_length: 15; d_call: TRBD2; cdr3_nt: TGCGCCAGCAGCCCAACGACTAGCGGAAACTACGAGCAGTACTTC; cdr3_aa: CASSPTTSGNYEQYF
clone_size: NA; j_call: TRBJ1-1; v_call: TRBV5-1; cdr3_length: 14; d_call: NA; cdr3_nt: TGCGCCAGCAGCTTGGGAGACATAAGCACTGAAGCTTTCTTT; cdr3_aa: CASSLGDISTEAFF
clone_size: few; j_call: TRBJ2-5; v_call: TRBV27; cdr3_length: 14; d_call: NA; cdr3_nt: TGTGCCAGCACCCCCCGAGGGGGGGCGGCGACCCAGTACTTC; cdr3_aa: CASTPRGGAATQYF
clone_size: NA; j_call: TRBJ2-3; v_call: TRBV2; cdr3_length: 16; d_call: TRBD2; cdr3_nt: TGTGCCAGCAGGGAGCGGGAGGGTCCTGGCACAGATACGCAGTATTTT; cdr3_aa: CASREREGPGTDTQYF
clone_size: NA; j_call: TRBJ2-1; v_call: TRBV7-8; cdr3_length: 15; d_call: NA; cdr3_nt: TGTGCCAGCAGCTTAGAGGGGTGGTCCTACAATGAGCAGTTCTTC; cdr3_aa: CASSLEGWSYNEQFF
clone_size: NA; j_call: TRBJ1-1; v_call: TRBV7-9; cdr3_length: 15; d_call: NA; cdr3_nt: TGTGCCAGCAGCCGCCGCGGCAATTTGAACACTGAAGCTTTCTTT; cdr3_aa: CASSRRGNLNTEAFF
clone_size: NA; j_call: TRBJ2-1; v_call: TRBV7-2; cdr3_length: 18; d_call: TRBD2; cdr3_nt: TGTGCCAGCAGCGCGTCGGGTGTAGAGGGAGGGCCCGCCGGTGAGCAGTTCTTC; cdr3_aa: CASSASGVEGGPAGEQFF
clone_size: NA; j_call: TRBJ2-5; v_call: TRBV6-6; cdr3_length: 16; d_call: TRBD1; cdr3_nt: TGTGCCAGCAGCCAAGGGACAGGGGTGCGACAAGAGACCCAGTACTTC; cdr3_aa: CASSQGTGVRQETQYF
clone_size: NA; j_call: TRBJ2-7; v_call: TRBV4-1; cdr3_length: 15; d_call: NA; cdr3_nt: TGCGCCAGCAGCCAAGGGGCAGGGTACTACTACGAGCAGTACTTC; cdr3_aa: CASSQGAGYYYEQYF